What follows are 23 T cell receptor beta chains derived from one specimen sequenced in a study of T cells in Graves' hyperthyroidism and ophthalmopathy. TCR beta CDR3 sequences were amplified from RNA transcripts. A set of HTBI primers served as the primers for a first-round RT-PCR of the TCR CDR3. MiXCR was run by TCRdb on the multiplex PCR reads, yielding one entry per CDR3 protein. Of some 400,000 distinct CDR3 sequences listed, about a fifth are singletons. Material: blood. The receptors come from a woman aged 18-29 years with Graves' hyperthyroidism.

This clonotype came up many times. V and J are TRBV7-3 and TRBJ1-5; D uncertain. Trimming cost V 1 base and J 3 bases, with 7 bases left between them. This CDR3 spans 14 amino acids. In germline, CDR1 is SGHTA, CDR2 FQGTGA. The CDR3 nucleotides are TGTGCCAGCAGCTTAATTGGTACCAATCAGCCCCAGCATTTT. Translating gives CASSLIGTNQPQHF.

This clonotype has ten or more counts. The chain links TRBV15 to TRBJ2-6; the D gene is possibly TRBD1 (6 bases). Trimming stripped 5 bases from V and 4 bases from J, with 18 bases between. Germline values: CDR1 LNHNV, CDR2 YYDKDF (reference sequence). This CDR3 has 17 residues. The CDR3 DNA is TGTGCCACCAGCGGTCGGGACATGTCAAGCGGGGCCAACGTCCTGACTTTC. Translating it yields CATSGRDMSSGANVLTF.

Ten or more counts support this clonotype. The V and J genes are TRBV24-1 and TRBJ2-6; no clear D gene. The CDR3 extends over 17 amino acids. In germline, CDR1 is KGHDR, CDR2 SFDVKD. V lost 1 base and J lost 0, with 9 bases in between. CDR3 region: CATSDFDRVSGANVLTF. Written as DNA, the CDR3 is TGTGCCACCAGTGATTTCGACCGCGTCTCTGGGGCCAACGTCCTGACTTTC.

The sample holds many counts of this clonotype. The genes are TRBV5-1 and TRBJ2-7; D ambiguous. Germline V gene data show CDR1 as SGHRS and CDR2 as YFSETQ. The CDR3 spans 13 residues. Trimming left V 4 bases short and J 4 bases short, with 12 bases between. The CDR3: CASSQNNLYEQYF. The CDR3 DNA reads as TGCGCCAGCAGCCAGAATAACCTATACGAGCAGTACTTC.

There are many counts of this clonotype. The CDR3 sequence is CASVPGLAAQETQYF. CDR3 bases: TGTGCTAGTGTTCCGGGACTAGCGGCTCAAGAGACCCAGTACTTC. The chain combines TRBV12-5 with TRBJ2-5; 11 nucleotides line up with TRBD2. The CDR3 totals 15 residues. The germline CDR1 and CDR2 sequences are LGHNT and FRNRAP. With V trimmed by 7 bases and J by 2 bases, 6 bases remained unmatched.

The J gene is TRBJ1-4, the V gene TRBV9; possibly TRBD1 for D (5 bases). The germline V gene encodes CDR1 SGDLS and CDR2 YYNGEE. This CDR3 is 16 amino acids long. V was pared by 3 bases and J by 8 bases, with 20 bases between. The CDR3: CASSGKSGREREKLFF. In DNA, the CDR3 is TGTGCCAGCAGCGGCAAGTCAGGGCGGGAGAGGGAAAAACTGTTTTTT.

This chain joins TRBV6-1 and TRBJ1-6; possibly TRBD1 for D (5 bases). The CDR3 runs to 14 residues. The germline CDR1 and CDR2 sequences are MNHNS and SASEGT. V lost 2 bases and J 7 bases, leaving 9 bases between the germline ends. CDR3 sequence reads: CASSEWGENSPLHF. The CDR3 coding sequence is TGTGCCAGCAGTGAATGGGGCGAGAATTCACCCCTCCACTTT.

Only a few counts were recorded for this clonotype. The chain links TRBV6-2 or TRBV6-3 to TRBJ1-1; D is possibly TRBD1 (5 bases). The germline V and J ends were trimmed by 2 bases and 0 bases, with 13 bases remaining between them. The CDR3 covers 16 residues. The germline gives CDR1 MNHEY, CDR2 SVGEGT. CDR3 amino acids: CASSYGGLGVNTEAFF. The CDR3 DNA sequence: TGTGCCAGCAGTTACGGCGGACTGGGGGTGAACACTGAAGCTTTCTTT.

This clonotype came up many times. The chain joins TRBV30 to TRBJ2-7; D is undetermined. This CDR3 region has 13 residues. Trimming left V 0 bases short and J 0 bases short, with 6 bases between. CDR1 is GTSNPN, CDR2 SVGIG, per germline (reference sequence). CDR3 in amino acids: CAWSVPYSYEQYF. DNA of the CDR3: TGTGCCTGGAGTGTCCCCTACTCCTACGAGCAGTACTTC.

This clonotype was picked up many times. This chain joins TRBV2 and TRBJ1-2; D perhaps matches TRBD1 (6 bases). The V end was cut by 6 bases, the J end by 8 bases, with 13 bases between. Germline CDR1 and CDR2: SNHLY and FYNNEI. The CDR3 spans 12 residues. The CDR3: CASSVDRPGYTF. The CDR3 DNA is TGTGCCAGCAGCGTAGACAGGCCCGGCTACACCTTC.

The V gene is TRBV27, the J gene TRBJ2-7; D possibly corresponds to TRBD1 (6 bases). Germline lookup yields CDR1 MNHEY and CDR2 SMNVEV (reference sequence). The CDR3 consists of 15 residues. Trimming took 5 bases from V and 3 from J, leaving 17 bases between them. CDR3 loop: CASSTGTRQVYEQYF. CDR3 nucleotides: TGTGCCAGCAGTACGGGAACCAGACAGGTCTACGAGCAGTACTTC.

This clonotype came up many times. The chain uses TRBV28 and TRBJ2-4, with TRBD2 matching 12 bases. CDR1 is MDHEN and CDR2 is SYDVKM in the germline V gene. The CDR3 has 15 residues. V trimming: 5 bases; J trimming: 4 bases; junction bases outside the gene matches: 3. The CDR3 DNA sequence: TGTGCCAGCAGTCGACTAGCGGGGGAAAAAAACATTCAGTACTTC. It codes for CASSRLAGEKNIQYF.

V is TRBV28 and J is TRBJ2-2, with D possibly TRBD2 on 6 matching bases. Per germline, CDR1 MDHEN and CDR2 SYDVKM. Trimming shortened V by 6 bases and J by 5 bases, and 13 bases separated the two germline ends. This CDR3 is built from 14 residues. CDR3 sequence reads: CASSHRGLTGELFF. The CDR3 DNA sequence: TGTGCCAGCAGCCACCGGGGGTTGACCGGGGAGCTGTTTTTT.

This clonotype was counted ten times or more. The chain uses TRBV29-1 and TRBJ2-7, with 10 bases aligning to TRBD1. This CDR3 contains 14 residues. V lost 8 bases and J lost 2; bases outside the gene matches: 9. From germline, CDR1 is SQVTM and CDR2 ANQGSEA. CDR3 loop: CSFTLGTGAYEQYF. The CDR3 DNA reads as TGCAGCTTTACACTTGGGACAGGGGCCTACGAGCAGTACTTC.

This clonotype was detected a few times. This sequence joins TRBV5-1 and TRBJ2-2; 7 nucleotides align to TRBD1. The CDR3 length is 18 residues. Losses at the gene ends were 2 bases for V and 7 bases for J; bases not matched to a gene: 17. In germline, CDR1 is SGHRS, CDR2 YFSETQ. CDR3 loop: CASSFTQGRRAVFGELFF. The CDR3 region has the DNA TGCGCCAGCAGCTTTACACAGGGGAGACGGGCCGTGTTCGGGGAGCTGTTTTTT.

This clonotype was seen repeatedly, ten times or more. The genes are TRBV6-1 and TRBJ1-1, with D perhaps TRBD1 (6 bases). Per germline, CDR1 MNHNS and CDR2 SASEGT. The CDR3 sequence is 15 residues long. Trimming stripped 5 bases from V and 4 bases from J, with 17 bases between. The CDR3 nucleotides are TGTGCCAGCAGTCCTTACAGGGTGGGGGGCACTGAAGCTTTCTTT. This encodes CASSPYRVGGTEAFF.

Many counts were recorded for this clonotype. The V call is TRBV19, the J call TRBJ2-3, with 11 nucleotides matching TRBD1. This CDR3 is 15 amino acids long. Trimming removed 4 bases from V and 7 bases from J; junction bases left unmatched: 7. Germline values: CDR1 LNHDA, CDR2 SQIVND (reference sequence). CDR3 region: CASSTRTGGEYTQYF. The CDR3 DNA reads TGTGCCAGTAGTACTCGGACAGGGGGCGAGTATACGCAGTATTTT.

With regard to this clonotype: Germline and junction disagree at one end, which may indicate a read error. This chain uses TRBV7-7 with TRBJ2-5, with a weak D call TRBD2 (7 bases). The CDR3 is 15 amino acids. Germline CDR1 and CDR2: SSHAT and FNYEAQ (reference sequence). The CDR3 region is CASSPRGGAMETQYF. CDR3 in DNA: TGTGCTAGCAGCCCTAGGGGGGGCGCTATGGAGACCCAGTACTTC.

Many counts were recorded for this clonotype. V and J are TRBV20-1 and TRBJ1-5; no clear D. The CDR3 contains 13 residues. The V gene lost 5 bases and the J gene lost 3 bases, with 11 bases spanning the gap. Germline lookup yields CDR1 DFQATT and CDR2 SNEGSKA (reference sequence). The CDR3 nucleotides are TGCAGTGCTCCCGCGGGGAACAATCAGCCCCAGCATTTT. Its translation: CSAPAGNNQPQHF.

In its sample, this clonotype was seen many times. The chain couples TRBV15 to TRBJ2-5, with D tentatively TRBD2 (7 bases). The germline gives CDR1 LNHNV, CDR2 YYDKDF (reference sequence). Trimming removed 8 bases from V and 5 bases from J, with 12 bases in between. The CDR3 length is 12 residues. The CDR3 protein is CATQGGGETQYF. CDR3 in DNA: TGTGCCACCCAGGGAGGGGGGGAGACCCAGTACTTC.

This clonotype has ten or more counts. CDR3 sequence: CASSIRVLTPETQYF. CDR3 DNA: TGTGCCAGCAGTATTAGGGTCCTTACCCCAGAGACCCAGTACTTC. This chain uses TRBV12-3 or TRBV12-4 with TRBJ2-5; D unresolved. This CDR3 region has 15 residues. Trimming took 5 bases from V and 4 from J, leaving 17 bases between them.

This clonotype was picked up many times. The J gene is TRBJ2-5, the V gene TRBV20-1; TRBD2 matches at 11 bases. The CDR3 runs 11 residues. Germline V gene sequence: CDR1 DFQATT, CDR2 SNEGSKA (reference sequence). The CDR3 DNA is TGCAGACGGACTAGCGGGGAGACCCAGTACTTC. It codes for CRRTSGETQYF.

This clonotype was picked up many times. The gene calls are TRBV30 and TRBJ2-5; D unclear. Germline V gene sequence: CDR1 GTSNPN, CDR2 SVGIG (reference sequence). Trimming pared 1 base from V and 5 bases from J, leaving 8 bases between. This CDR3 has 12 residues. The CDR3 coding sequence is TGTGCCTGGAGTGACCTGACCGAGACCCAGTACTTC. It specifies CAWSDLTETQYF.